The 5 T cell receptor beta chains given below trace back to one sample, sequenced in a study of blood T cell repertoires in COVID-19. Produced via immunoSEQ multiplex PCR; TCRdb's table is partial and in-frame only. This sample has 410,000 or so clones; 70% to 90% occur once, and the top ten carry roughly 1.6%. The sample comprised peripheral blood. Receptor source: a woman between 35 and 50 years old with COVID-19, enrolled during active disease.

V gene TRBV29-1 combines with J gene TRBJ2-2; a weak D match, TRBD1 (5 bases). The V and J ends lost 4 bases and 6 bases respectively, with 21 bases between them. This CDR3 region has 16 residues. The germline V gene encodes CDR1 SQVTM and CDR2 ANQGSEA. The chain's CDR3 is CSVGSGQGLGSGELFF. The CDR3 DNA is TGCAGCGTTGGGTCAGGGCAGGGCCTGGGTTCCGGGGAGCTGTTTTTT.

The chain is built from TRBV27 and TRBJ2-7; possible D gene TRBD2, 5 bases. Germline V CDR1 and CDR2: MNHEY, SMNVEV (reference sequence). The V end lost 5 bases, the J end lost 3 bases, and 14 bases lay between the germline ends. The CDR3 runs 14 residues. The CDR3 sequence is CASSDLIEGYEQYF. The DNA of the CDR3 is TGTGCCAGCAGTGACCTTATTGAGGGCTACGAGCAGTACTTC.

The CDR3 nucleotides are TGTGCCAGCAGCTCAGGACAGTATGGCTACACCTTC. It codes for CASSSGQYGYTF. The J gene is TRBJ1-2, the V gene TRBV7-9; D perhaps matches TRBD1 (6 bases). The CDR3 loop spans 12 amino acids. Germline CDR1 SEHNR, CDR2 FQNEAQ (reference sequence). V was shortened by 4 bases and J by 5 bases, with 8 bases between the two germline ends.

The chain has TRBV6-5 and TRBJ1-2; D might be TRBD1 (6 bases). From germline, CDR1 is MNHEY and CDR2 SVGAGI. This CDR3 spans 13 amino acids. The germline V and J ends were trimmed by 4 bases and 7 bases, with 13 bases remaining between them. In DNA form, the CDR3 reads TGTGCCAGCAGTTGGCGGGGGCTAGGTGGCTACACCTTC. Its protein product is CASSWRGLGGYTF.

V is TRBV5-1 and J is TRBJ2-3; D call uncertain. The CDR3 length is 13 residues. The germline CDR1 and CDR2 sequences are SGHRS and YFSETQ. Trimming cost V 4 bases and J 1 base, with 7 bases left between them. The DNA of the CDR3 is TGCGCCAGCAGCCCCGAGGGCACAGATACGCAGTATTTT. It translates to CASSPEGTDTQYF.